This TCR beta chain was sequenced in a study of CD8+ T cells in alopecia areata. After isolation, RNA underwent reverse transcription to generate cDNA as the sequencing template. Libraries were prepared by immunoSEQ multiplex PCR; TCRdb keeps only in-frame clonotypes and omits some of them. The sample has more than 200,000 clones, approximately 47% seen once. Germline CDR1 reads GTSNPN; CDR2 reads SVGIG (reference sequence). Trimming removed 0 bases from V and 3 bases from J, with 8 bases in between. CDR3 length: 13 amino acids. This clone was detected only a few times. Treatment denoted: oral pan-JAK inhibitor, 5-10 mg twice daily.

Here the sequenced sample was CD4+ T cells sorted from blood, taken around week 37, from a patient treated with tofacitinib. This TCR came from a human donor with alopecia areata. The chain combines TRBV30 with TRBJ1-2; D is unresolved. CDR3 nucleotides: TGTGCCTGGAGTGTACGTGGGGACTATGGCTACACCTTC. Translated, it gives CAWSVRGDYGYTF.